A selection of T cell receptor beta chains follows, all from one sample in a study of cytomegalovirus exposure and HLA in healthy donors. Here immunoSEQ multiplex PCR was the method, and the copy in TCRdb shows in-frame clones only, minus some. The sample has 100,000 to 150,000 clones, approximately 92% seen once. The sequencing input was PBMCs. These receptors were obtained from a woman younger than 35 in good health and CMV-seronegative. Both conserved end residues are part of each CDR3. D genes are given only for firm matches. Clone size is shown for a subset of rows, as once, few, many or a class of expanded clone.

TRBV4-1,TRBD1,TRBJ1-6,few,TGCGCCAGCAGCCAAGGCTGGACAGGGCTTTCACCCCTCCACTTT,CASSQGWTGLSPLHF
TRBV27,-,TRBJ2-1,-,TGTGCCAGTTCCGCGGTTGGGGGCCAAAATGAGCAGTTCTTC,CASSAVGGQNEQFF
TRBV2,TRBD2,TRBJ2-7,once,TGTGCCAGCAGTGAAGCTGGGCTAGCGGGCCTCTACGAGCAGTACTTC,CASSEAGLAGLYEQYF
TRBV7-9,-,TRBJ2-1,once,TGTGCCAGTAAAGAGAGCTCCTACAATGAGCAGTTCTTC,CASKESSYNEQFF
TRBV7-2,-,TRBJ1-4,-,TGTGCCAGCAGCTTAGGGGCAGGTCACTCAACTAATGAAAAACTGTTTTTT,CASSLGAGHSTNEKLFF
TRBV19,-,TRBJ1-1,-,TGTGCCAGTAGTTATGATGGAGAGGCGAACACTGAAGCTTTCTTT,CASSYDGEANTEAFF
TRBV6-5,-,TRBJ1-4,-,TGTGCCAGCAGATCCAGGACAGACAATGAAAAACTGTTTTTT,CASRSRTDNEKLFF
TRBV6-1,-,TRBJ1-5,once,TGTGCCAGCAGTGTTCTTTATAGCAATCAGCCCCAGCATTTT,CASSVLYSNQPQHF
TRBV6-6,-,TRBJ1-3,-,TGTGCCAGCAGTTACCCCGCGGGAGGAAACACCATATATTTT,CASSYPAGGNTIYF
TRBV7-9,TRBD1,TRBJ2-4,-,TGTGCCAGCGATTGGACAGGGGGGGCATCCAAAAACATTCAGTACTTC,CASDWTGGASKNIQYF
TRBV28,TRBD2,TRBJ2-1,-,TGTGCCAGCAGTTTTTCCAGGGAGGGTTACAATGAGCAGTTCTTC,CASSFSREGYNEQFF
TRBV7-9,TRBD1,TRBJ2-7,-,TGTGCCAGCACTAATAAGGGACAGGGGTCCTCGCCAGGGTACTACGAGCAGTACTTC,CASTNKGQGSSPGYYEQYF
TRBV19,TRBD2,TRBJ2-1,-,TGTGCCAGTACCCGACTAGCGGGGGGCTACAATGAGCAGTTCTTC,CASTRLAGGYNEQFF
TRBV28,-,TRBJ1-3,-,TGTGCCAGCAGTTCACTGGGAAACACCATATATTTT,CASSSLGNTIYF
TRBV28,-,TRBJ2-5,-,TGTGCCAGCACCACCCTGGTTGGCCGTCAAGAGACCCAGTACTTC,CASTTLVGRQETQYF
TRBV5-1,-,TRBJ1-1,-,TGCGCCAGCAGCGAGGGCAGCCACACTGAAGCTTTCTTT,CASSEGSHTEAFF
TRBV5-1,TRBD1,TRBJ1-6,-,TGCGCCAGCAGCTTTAACCCGCCCGGGACAGGTGATTCACCCCTCCACTTT,CASSFNPPGTGDSPLHF
TRBV4-3,TRBD1,TRBJ1-4,-,TGCGCCAGCAGCCGAAGACAGGGGGCGGGCGGGATTCGGGAACTGTTTTTT,CASSRRQGAGGIRELFF
TRBV30,-,TRBJ1-2,-,TGTGCCTGGAGTGTAAGCCTAACGACGACAACCTCTAACTATGGCTACACCTTC,CAWSVSLTTTTSNYGYTF
TRBV15,-,TRBJ2-1,few,TGTGCCACCAGCAGGGACGGCGGGGTGGCAGGTAGCGATGAGCAGTTCTTC,CATSRDGGVAGSDEQFF
TRBV2,TRBD1,TRBJ1-2,-,TGTGCCAGCAGTGTACTGTCTGGACAGGAAGCAAACTATGGCTACACCTTC,CASSVLSGQEANYGYTF
TRBV28,-,TRBJ2-2,-,TGTGCCAGCAGTCTCGTTACCGGGGAGCTGTTTTTT,CASSLVTGELFF
TRBV2,TRBD1,TRBJ1-1,-,TGTGCCAGCAGTTTCGACAGGGGAACGAACACTGAAGCTTTCTTT,CASSFDRGTNTEAFF
TRBV30,TRBD1,TRBJ2-1,-,TGTGCCTGGAGCGACAGGGGTGAGCAGTTCTTC,CAWSDRGEQFF
TRBV28,-,TRBJ2-1,-,TGTGCCAGCAGTTTGAACTCGGTCAATGAGCAGTTCTTC,CASSLNSVNEQFF
TRBV6-1,-,TRBJ1-3,-,TGTGCCAGCAGTGAGTCACGCGTCGAGGTATACGGAAACACCATATATTTT,CASSESRVEVYGNTIYF
TRBV28,TRBD1,TRBJ1-2,-,TGTGCCAGCAGTTTTTCCCAGGGGGGCCTTTATGGCTACACCTTC,CASSFSQGGLYGYTF
TRBV18,-,TRBJ2-1,-,TGTGCCAGCTCACCTCAGAGAGAGCGGATCAATGAGCAGTTCTTC,CASSPQRERINEQFF
TRBV5-4,-,TRBJ2-5,-,TGTGCCAGCAGCGTCGAAGAGACCCAGTACTTC,CASSVEETQYF
TRBV28,-,TRBJ2-3,once,TGTGCCAGCAAACTAGGACAGTCCACAGATACGCAGTATTTT,CASKLGQSTDTQYF
TRBV5-1,-,TRBJ1-2,-,TGCGCCAGCAGCTCCCTCGGCGGACAAGCTAACTATGGCTACACCTTC,CASSSLGGQANYGYTF
TRBV19,TRBD1,TRBJ1-5,few,TGTGCCAGTAGCAGGGGGAAGCCCCAGCATTTT,CASSRGKPQHF
TRBV19,TRBD2,TRBJ2-5,once,TGTGCCAGTAGCGACCCCGGGACTATCTTACTCCAAGAGACCCAGTACTTC,CASSDPGTILLQETQYF
TRBV6-5,TRBD1,TRBJ2-1,-,TGTGCCAGCAGTTCGCCGGGACAGTGGGGGAATGAGCAGTTCTTC,CASSSPGQWGNEQFF
TRBV11-2,-,TRBJ2-5,-,TGTGCCAGCAGCTTAGAGGGAGCGTATCACAACCAAGAGACCCAGTACTTC,CASSLEGAYHNQETQYF
TRBV5-8,TRBD1,TRBJ1-4,once,TGTGCCAGCCCTATAGGGACAGAAGTTAATGAAAAACTGTTTTTT,CASPIGTEVNEKLFF
TRBV14,-,TRBJ1-2,-,TGTGCCAGCAGCCGCGTTGGGCAGAACTATGGCTACACCTTC,CASSRVGQNYGYTF
TRBV19,TRBD2,TRBJ2-3,-,TGTGCCAGTAGCGGACTAGCGGGGGCAGATACGCAGTATTTT,CASSGLAGADTQYF
TRBV15,TRBD1,TRBJ2-5,-,TGTGCCACCAGCGGGGGGGACAGGGGAAAACAAGAGACCCAGTACTTC,CATSGGDRGKQETQYF
TRBV9,-,TRBJ2-2,-,TGTGCCAGCAGCGCACACAAGCGGGTGAACACCGGGGAGCTGTTTTTT,CASSAHKRVNTGELFF
TRBV27,TRBD1,TRBJ1-4,few,TGTGCCAGCAGTGGGGACAGTGCCGTTGGAAGGCTGTTTTTT,CASSGDSAVGRLFF
TRBV7-8,-,TRBJ1-3,-,TGTGCCAGCAGCTTAGGACAGGGAAACACCATATATTTT,CASSLGQGNTIYF
TRBV11-2,-,TRBJ2-1,-,TGTGCCAGCAGCTTAGTATTACTAGCTAGGTATGAGCAGTTCTTC,CASSLVLLARYEQFF
TRBV20-1,-,TRBJ1-4,-,TGCAGTGCGACGGAACGGGGAAAACTGTTTTTT,CSATERGKLFF
TRBV6-5,TRBD1,TRBJ2-3,-,TGTGCCTCACAAAGGACAGGCGGCGATACGCAGTATTTT,CASQRTGGDTQYF
TRBV4-2,TRBD2,TRBJ2-7,-,TGTGCCAGCAGCCAAGACCTGGCGGGACCGGGACTAGCGGGAGGGCCCCCCTACGAGCAGTACTTC,CASSQDLAGPGLAGGPPYEQYF
TRBV11-2,-,TRBJ2-1,-,TGTGCCAGCAGCCGGAGCCTGGACTACAATGAGCAGTTCTTC,CASSRSLDYNEQFF
TRBV6-4,TRBD1,TRBJ2-1,-,TGTGCCAGCCCCGGACAGGGTCACAATGAGCAGTTCTTC,CASPGQGHNEQFF
TRBV2,-,TRBJ1-1,-,TGTGCCAGCAGTACGGGAGGGAGGGGAGCTTTCTTT,CASSTGGRGAFF
TRBV7-2,TRBD1,TRBJ2-3,-,TGTGCCAGCAGCTCCGGGACAGTCACAGATACGCAGTATTTT,CASSSGTVTDTQYF
TRBV5-6,TRBD1,TRBJ1-1,-,TGTGCCAGCAGCATTTGGACAGGGGCTATGAACACTGAAGCTTTCTTT,CASSIWTGAMNTEAFF
TRBV11-2,TRBD2,TRBJ2-7,-,TGTGCCAGCAGCTTAGATCAAGCGGGAATTTTCGAGGGTGGATACGAGCAGTACTTC,CASSLDQAGIFEGGYEQYF
TRBV27,TRBD1,TRBJ1-2,once,TGTGCCAGCAGTCCCTTGGACAGGGCCTTCTATGGCTACACCTTC,CASSPLDRAFYGYTF
TRBV6-1,-,TRBJ1-4,-,TGTGCCAGCGGGGGACACTCCGCCGAAAAACTGTTTTTT,CASGGHSAEKLFF
TRBV28,TRBD2,TRBJ2-7,-,TGTGCCAGCAGTTCTACTAGCGGGGTCTCCTACGAGCAGTACTTC,CASSSTSGVSYEQYF
TRBV5-1,TRBD1,TRBJ1-1,-,TGCGCCAGCAGCTTTTGGACAGGAGTCATGAACACTGAAGCTTTCTTT,CASSFWTGVMNTEAFF
TRBV29-1,TRBD2,TRBJ2-5,-,TGCAGCGTTGGTTCGGCGGGGGAGGAACAAGAGACCCAGTACTTC,CSVGSAGEEQETQYF
TRBV28,TRBD2,TRBJ2-7,-,TGTGCCAGCAGACCGTGGCGGGAGGGCTACGAGCAGTACTTC,CASRPWREGYEQYF